This T cell receptor (beta chain) emerged from a study of blood T cell repertoires in COVID-19. Sequencing used immunoSEQ multiplex PCR; TCRdb keeps in-frame clones, though not all of them. Found here are fewer than 120,000 clones, 65% to 80% of them singletons; the top ten hold 6% to 8%. For this clone: One junction end does not reproduce the germline sequence, and a read error may be involved.

Sequencing was performed on peripheral blood. This receptor was obtained from a woman aged 60-75 years with acute or convalescent COVID-19.

CDR3 loop: CASNQVLFSGTGTSGNTIYF. The CDR3 DNA is TGCGCCAGCAACCAAGTGCTCTTTTCCGGGACAGGAACCTCTGGAAACACCATATATTTT. V usage is TRBV4-1 and J usage is TRBJ1-3; 8 bases agree with TRBD1. This CDR3 region has 20 residues. Germline values: CDR1 MGHRA, CDR2 YSYEKL.